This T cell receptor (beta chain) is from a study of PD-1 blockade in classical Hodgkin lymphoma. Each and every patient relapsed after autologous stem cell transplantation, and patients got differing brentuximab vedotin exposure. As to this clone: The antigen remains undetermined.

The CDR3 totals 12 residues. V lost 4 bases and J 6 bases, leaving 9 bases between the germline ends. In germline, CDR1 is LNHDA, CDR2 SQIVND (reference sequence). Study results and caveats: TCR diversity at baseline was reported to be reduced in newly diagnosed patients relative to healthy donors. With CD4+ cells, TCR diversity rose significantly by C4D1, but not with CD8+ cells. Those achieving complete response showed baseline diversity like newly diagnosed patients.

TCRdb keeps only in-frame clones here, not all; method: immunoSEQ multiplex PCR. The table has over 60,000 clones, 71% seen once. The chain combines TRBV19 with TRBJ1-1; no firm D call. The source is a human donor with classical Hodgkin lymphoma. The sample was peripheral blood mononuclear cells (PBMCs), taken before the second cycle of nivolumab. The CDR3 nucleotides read TGTGCCAGTAGTAAAATGATGGCTGAAGCTTTCTTT. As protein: CASSKMMAEAFF.